Listed below are T cell receptor beta chains from one sample, sequenced in a study of blood T cell repertoires in COVID-19. Using immunoSEQ multiplex PCR, the repertoire was profiled, and TCRdb retains in-frame clones only, with some absent. The sample includes about 110,000 clones, 88% seen only once; the top ten take over 3%. The specimen was peripheral blood. The receptors stem from a woman aged 50 to 65 with acute or convalescent COVID-19. Both conserved end residues are part of each CDR3. A D gene is named only where the DNA matches it firmly. Clone size is not always given. Where it is, it says once, few, many or a class for expanded clones.

d_call cdr3_length clone_size j_call v_call cdr3_aa cdr3_nt
TRBD1 19 . TRBJ1-3 TRBV5-1 CASSFYLRGQGVSGNTIYF TGCGCCAGCAGCTTCTATCTTAGGGGGCAGGGAGTGTCTGGAAACACCATATATTTT
. 14 . TRBJ2-2 TRBV3-1/TRBV3-2 CASSHLGVTGELFF TGTGCCAGCAGCCACTTAGGGGTAACCGGGGAGCTGTTTTTT
TRBD2 15 . TRBJ2-7 TRBV5-1 CASSLVLAGMGEQYF TGCGCCAGCAGCTTGGTTTTAGCGGGTATGGGCGAGCAGTACTTC
. 15 once TRBJ1-3 TRBV11-2 CASSPWRGSGNTIYF TGTGCCAGCAGCCCCTGGAGGGGCTCTGGAAACACCATATATTTT
. 15 . TRBJ2-6 TRBV2 CASSANRAGANVLTF TGTGCCAGCAGTGCGAACAGGGCCGGGGCCAACGTCCTGACTTTC
TRBD1 16 . TRBJ2-5 TRBV7-9 CASSIGTGSLQETQYF TGTGCCAGCAGCATTGGGACAGGGTCTCTACAAGAGACCCAGTACTTC
. 16 . TRBJ1-4 TRBV19 CASRESGANFNEKLFF TGTGCCAGTAGGGAAAGCGGAGCGAATTTTAATGAAAAACTGTTTTTT
. 14 . TRBJ1-1 TRBV6-5 CASSRDITRTEAFF TGTGCCAGCAGTCGGGACATTACTCGCACTGAAGCTTTCTTT
TRBD2 18 . TRBJ2-7 TRBV7-9 CASSFFGLAGGTSYEQYF TGTGCCAGCAGCTTTTTTGGACTAGCGGGAGGAACCTCCTACGAGCAGTACTTC
. 13 many TRBJ1-3 TRBV4-2 CASSLPEGNTIYF TGTGCCAGCAGCTTACCGGAGGGAAACACCATATATTTT
. 14 . TRBJ2-3 TRBV11-2 CASSKTRSTDTQYF TGTGCCAGCAGCAAGACTAGGAGCACAGATACGCAGTATTTT
. 13 . TRBJ2-7 TRBV4-2 CASSQESGYEQYF TGTGCCAGCAGCCAAGAGAGTGGCTACGAGCAGTACTTC
. 13 . TRBJ2-7 TRBV21-1 CASSARSSYEQYF TGTGCCAGCAGCGCTCGGAGCTCCTACGAGCAGTACTTC
. 16 . TRBJ2-7 TRBV5-5 CASSPGGARPRDEQYF TGTGCCAGCAGCCCAGGAGGGGCGAGACCTAGGGACGAGCAGTACTTC
TRBD2 16 . TRBJ2-2 TRBV5-1 CASSLLAGGNTGELFF TGCGCCAGCAGCTTACTAGCGGGAGGGAACACCGGGGAGCTGTTTTTT
. 14 . TRBJ1-1 TRBV29-1 CSVRDGGGDTEAFF TGCAGCGTCCGGGATGGAGGGGGGGACACTGAAGCTTTCTTT
. 14 . TRBJ1-3 TRBV7-9 CASSLQGSGNTIYF TGTGCCAGCAGCTTACAGGGCTCTGGAAACACCATATATTTT
. 14 . TRBJ2-1 TRBV5-1 CASSLGTAYNEQFF TGCGCCAGCAGCTTGGGGACAGCCTACAATGAGCAGTTCTTC
. 13 . TRBJ2-3 TRBV4-2 CASSQDITDTQYF TGTGCCAGCAGCCAAGACATCACAGATACGCAGTATTTT
. 11 few TRBJ1-1 TRBV20-1 CSAILGSAAFF TGCAGTGCTATATTGGGCAGTGCAGCTTTCTTT
. 15 . TRBJ1-5 TRBV19 CASSSLSLLNQPQHF TGTGCCAGTAGCTCGCTGAGTCTCCTCAATCAGCCCCAGCATTTT
TRBD2 18 . TRBJ2-2 TRBV19 CASSKGLAARVRTGELFF TGTGCCAGTAGTAAAGGACTAGCAGCAAGAGTGCGGACCGGGGAGCTGTTTTTT
. 14 . TRBJ2-7 TRBV7-2 CASSRTHSSNEQYF TGTGCCAGCAGCCGGACACACAGTAGCAACGAGCAGTACTTC
. 15 . TRBJ1-4 TRBV7-2 CASSPQTATNEKLFF TGTGCCAGCAGCCCCCAGACAGCAACTAATGAAAAACTGTTTTTT
. 18 many TRBJ2-7 TRBV2 CASSEASSFRGGAYEQYF TGTGCCAGCAGTGAAGCTTCTTCGTTCCGTGGTGGAGCCTACGAGCAGTACTTC
TRBD1 16 . TRBJ1-3 TRBV14 CASSQTRTGEGNTIYF TGTGCCAGCAGCCAAACGCGGACAGGGGAAGGAAACACCATATATTTT
. 13 once TRBJ2-2 TRBV6-5 CASSYLDTGELFF TGTGCCAGCAGTTACCTAGACACCGGGGAGCTGTTTTTT
. 13 once TRBJ2-7 TRBV5-8 CASSLGGDYEQYF TGTGCCAGCAGCTTGGGCGGAGACTACGAGCAGTACTTC
. 13 many TRBJ1-1 TRBV7-9 CASSYPGGVEAFF TGTGCCAGCAGCTACCCCGGAGGAGTTGAGGCTTTCTTT
TRBD2 17 . TRBJ2-3 TRBV7-2 CASGKASGVPSTDTQYF TGTGCCAGCGGGAAGGCTAGCGGCGTGCCAAGCACAGATACGCAGTATTTT
. 13 . TRBJ2-7 TRBV7-2 CASSFGRGDEQYF TGTGCCAGCAGCTTTGGCAGGGGCGACGAGCAGTACTTC
. 12 . TRBJ1-5 TRBV6-5 CASTTGNQPQHF TGTGCCAGCACCACAGGGAATCAGCCCCAGCATTTT
. 15 . TRBJ1-3 TRBV19 CASRNGKSSGNTIYF TGTGCCAGTAGGAACGGTAAAAGCTCTGGAAACACCATATATTTT
TRBD1 17 . TRBJ1-6 TRBV20-1 CSASPFPGTGDNSPLHF TGCAGTGCTAGTCCTTTTCCCGGGACAGGGGATAATTCACCCCTCCACTTT
TRBD2 18 . TRBJ2-1 TRBV2 CASSPPGTSGRISNEQFF TGTGCCAGCAGTCCTCCTGGGACTAGCGGGAGGATCTCCAATGAGCAGTTCTTC
TRBD2 17 . TRBJ2-3 TRBV5-1 CASSLGSSGSGTDTQYF TGCGCCAGCAGCTTGGGATCTAGCGGGAGTGGAACAGATACGCAGTATTTT
. 13 . TRBJ2-5 TRBV28 CASSFGVAGGQYF TGTGCCAGCAGTTTTGGAGTGGCCGGCGGCCAGTACTTC
. 15 once TRBJ1-2 TRBV20-1 CSASYRPGSGYGYTF TGCAGTGCAAGTTACAGACCCGGTTCTGGGTATGGCTACACCTTC
. 14 . TRBJ2-3 TRBV24-1 CATTGSGGTDTQYF TGTGCCACCACGGGGTCTGGGGGCACAGATACGCAGTATTTT
. 16 . TRBJ1-4 TRBV28 CASTGGRRATNEKLFF TGTGCCAGCACGGGGGGAAGGCGGGCAACTAATGAAAAACTGTTTTTT
. 15 . TRBJ1-2 TRBV15 CATSGPNRPSGGYTF TGTGCCACCAGCGGCCCGAACAGGCCCTCGGGTGGCTACACCTTC
. 12 . TRBJ1-1 TRBV12-3/TRBV12-4 CASRNFGVEAFF TGTGCCAGCAGGAATTTCGGAGTTGAAGCTTTCTTT
. 17 . TRBJ2-3 TRBV19 CASSPSSWRAGTDTQYF TGTGCCAGTAGTCCATCTAGTTGGAGAGCGGGCACAGATACGCAGTATTTT
TRBD2 18 few TRBJ2-2 TRBV27 CASSLNRGLAGGSGELFF TGTGCCAGCAGTTTAAACCGGGGCCTAGCGGGAGGAAGCGGGGAGCTGTTTTTT
. 14 . TRBJ1-1 TRBV19 CASSGQARGTEAFF TGTGCCAGTAGTGGGCAGGCGAGGGGGACTGAAGCTTTCTTT
TRBD1 13 . TRBJ1-1 TRBV7-9 CASTWDRAVGAFF TGTGCCAGCACCTGGGACAGGGCGGTTGGGGCTTTCTTT
. 14 once TRBJ2-2 TRBV5-1 CASSLGQVTGELFF TGCGCCAGCAGCTTGGGTCAGGTCACCGGGGAGCTGTTTTTT
. 17 . TRBJ1-1 TRBV18 CASSPRDRTPWDTEAFF TGTGCCAGCTCACCACGCGACAGAACCCCCTGGGACACTGAAGCTTTCTTT